This paragraph reports one T cell receptor beta chain. This table comes from immunoSEQ multiplex PCR, and its TCRdb copy is limited to in-frame clones, with some not included. The table has about 78,000 clones, less than 96% seen once. The source of the sample is a study of cytomegalovirus exposure and HLA in healthy donors. This sequence originates from a man younger than 30 in good health and CMV-seropositive. Specimen: PBMCs.

CDR3 amino acids: CASSPTSGRLDEQYF. The CDR3, as DNA: TGTGCCAGCAGTCCCACTAGCGGGAGGCTCGACGAGCAGTACTTC. The chain uses TRBV6-6 and TRBJ2-7; TRBD2 matches at 12 bases. Germline lookup yields CDR1 MNHNY and CDR2 SVGAGI (reference sequence). This CDR3 has 15 residues. With V trimmed by 5 bases and J by 5 bases, 7 bases remained unmatched.